The following is a TCR beta chain sequence with its context. The target antigen is unknown. TCRdb keeps only in-frame clones here, not all; method: immunoSEQ multiplex PCR. Here the sample spans about 130,000 clones, roughly 89% being singletons. CDR1 is MNHEY and CDR2 is SVGAGI in the germline V gene. CDR3 length: 13 amino acids. The V and J ends lost 8 bases and 4 bases respectively, with 14 bases between them. This sample was included in a study of T cell responses to AZD1222 COVID-19 vaccine. Overall study results and limits: Spike-specific TCR breadth rose after two AZD1222 doses, and depth rose as well.

The TCR was taken from an adult in good health. The sample here was peripheral blood, taken on day 0 of AZD1222 vaccination. This sequence joins TRBV6-5 and TRBJ1-1, with no clear D. For the CDR3, the DNA is TGTGCCAGCCCCGGGGTTTTCGCCACTGAAGCTTTCTTT. Its protein product is CASPGVFATEAFF.